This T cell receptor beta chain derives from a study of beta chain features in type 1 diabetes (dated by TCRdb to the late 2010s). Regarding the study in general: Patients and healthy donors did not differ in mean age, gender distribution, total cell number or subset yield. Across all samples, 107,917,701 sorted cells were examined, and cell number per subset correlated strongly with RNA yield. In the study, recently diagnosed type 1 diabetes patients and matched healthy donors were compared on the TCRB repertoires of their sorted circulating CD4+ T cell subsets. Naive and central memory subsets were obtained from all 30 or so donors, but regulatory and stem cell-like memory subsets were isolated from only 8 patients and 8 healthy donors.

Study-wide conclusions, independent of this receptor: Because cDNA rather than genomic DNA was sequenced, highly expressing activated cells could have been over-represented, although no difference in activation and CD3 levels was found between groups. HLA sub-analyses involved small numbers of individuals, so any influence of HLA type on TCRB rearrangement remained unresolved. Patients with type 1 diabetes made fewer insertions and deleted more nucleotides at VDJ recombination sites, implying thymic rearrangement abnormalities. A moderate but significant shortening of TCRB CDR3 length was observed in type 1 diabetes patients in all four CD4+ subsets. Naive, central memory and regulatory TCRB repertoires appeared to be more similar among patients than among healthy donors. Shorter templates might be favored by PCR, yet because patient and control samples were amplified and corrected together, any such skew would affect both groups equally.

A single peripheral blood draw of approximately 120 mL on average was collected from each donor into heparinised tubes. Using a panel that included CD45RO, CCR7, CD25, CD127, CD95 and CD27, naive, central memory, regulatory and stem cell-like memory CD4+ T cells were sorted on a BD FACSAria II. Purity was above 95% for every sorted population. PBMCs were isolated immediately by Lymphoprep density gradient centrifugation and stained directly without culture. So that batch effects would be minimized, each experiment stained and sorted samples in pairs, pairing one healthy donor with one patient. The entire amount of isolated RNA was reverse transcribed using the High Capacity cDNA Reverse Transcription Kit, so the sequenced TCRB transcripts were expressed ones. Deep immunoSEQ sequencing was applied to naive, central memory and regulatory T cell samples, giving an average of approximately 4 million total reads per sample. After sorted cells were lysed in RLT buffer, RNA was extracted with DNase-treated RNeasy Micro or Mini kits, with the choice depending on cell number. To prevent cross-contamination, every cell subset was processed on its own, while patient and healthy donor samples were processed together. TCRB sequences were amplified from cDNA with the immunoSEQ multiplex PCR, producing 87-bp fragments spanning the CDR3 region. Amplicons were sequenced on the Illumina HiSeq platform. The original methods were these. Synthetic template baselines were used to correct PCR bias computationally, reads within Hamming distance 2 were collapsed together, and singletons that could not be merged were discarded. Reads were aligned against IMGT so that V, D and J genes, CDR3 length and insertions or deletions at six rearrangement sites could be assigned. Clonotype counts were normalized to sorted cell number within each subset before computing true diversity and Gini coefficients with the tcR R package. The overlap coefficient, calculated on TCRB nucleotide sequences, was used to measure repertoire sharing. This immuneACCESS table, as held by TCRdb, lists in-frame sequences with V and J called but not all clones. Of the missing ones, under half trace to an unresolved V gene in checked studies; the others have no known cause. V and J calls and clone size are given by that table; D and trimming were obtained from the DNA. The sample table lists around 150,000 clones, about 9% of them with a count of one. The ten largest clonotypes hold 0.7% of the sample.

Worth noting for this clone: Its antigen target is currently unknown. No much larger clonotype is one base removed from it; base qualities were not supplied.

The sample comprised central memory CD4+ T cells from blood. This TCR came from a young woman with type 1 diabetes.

The bases are TGCGCCAGCAGCTTGAACCCGGACAGGAGCTCCTACGAGCAGTACTTC. This sequence encodes CASSLNPDRSSYEQYF. This chain joins TRBV5-1 to TRBJ2-7; the junction holds 7 bases that match TRBD1. From a lookup of the germline V gene, CDR1 and CDR2 are SGHRS and YFSETQ. Compared with germline, V lacks 1 base and J lacks 0 bases; bases without a gene match: 7. The CDR3 goes from the cysteine to the phenylalanine over 16 residues. The kept DNA is CDR3 alone, 48 bases in frame from the first base.